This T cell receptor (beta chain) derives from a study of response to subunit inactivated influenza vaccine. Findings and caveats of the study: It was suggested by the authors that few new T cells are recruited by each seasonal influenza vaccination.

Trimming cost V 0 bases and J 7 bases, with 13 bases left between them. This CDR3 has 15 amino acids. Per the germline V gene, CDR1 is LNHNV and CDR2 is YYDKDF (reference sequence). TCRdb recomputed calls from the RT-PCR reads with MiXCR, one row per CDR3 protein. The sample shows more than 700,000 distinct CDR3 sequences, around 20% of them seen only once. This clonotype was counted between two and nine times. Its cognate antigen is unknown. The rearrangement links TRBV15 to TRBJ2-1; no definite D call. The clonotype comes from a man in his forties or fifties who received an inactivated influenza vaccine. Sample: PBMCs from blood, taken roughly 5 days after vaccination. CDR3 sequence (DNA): TGTGCCACCAGCAGAGATTTCCCATCTAGGAATGAGCAGTTCTTC. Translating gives CATSRDFPSRNEQFF.